This T cell receptor beta chain was documented in a study of T-cell reconstitution after alpha-beta-depleted transplantation in children. For TCRbeta, the library was prepared with unique molecular identifiers. Via MiXCR, TCRdb re-called the PCR reads, giving one row per CDR3 protein. The data hold around 380,000 distinct CDR3 sequences, with about a tenth observed a single time. V was clipped by 5 bases and J by 4 bases, with 18 bases between them. This CDR3 comprises 15 residues. In germline, CDR1 is MGHRA, CDR2 YSYEKL. This clonotype has a count of ten or more. Sequencing used PBMCs from the stem cell graft donor, obtained from the stem cell graft. This TCR was recovered from a human donor who donated a stem cell graft to a child with acute myeloid leukemia. The chain uses TRBV4-1 and TRBJ2-7; D unresolved. For the CDR3, the DNA is TGCGCCAGCAGCTTGACGGACGGAACCAATTACGAGCAGTACTTC. Residues: CASSLTDGTNYEQYF.